This T cell receptor beta chain was retrieved from a study of blood T cells in healthy people across ages. Primers used in a second PCR of about 6 to 11 cycles were a sample-barcoded 5' primer and a J-beta primer mix. TCRdb re-derived calls from the 5' RACE reads in MiXCR, one entry per CDR3 protein. The table includes about 540,000 distinct CDR3 sequences, approximately 25% detected once. This CDR3 contains 16 residues. The V gene lost 0 bases and the J gene lost 4 bases, with 15 bases spanning the gap. In germline, CDR1 is DFQATT, CDR2 SNEGSKA (reference sequence). These data also featured in a second study, about T cells of mothers and their children.

This chain connects TRBV20-1 to TRBJ1-4, with D possibly matching TRBD1 (5 bases). Material: blood. The receptor was isolated from a boy younger than 18 in good health. The CDR3 spells CSARDLSRADNEKLFF. CDR3 in DNA: TGCAGTGCTAGAGATTTATCCAGGGCGGATAATGAAAAACTGTTTTTT.